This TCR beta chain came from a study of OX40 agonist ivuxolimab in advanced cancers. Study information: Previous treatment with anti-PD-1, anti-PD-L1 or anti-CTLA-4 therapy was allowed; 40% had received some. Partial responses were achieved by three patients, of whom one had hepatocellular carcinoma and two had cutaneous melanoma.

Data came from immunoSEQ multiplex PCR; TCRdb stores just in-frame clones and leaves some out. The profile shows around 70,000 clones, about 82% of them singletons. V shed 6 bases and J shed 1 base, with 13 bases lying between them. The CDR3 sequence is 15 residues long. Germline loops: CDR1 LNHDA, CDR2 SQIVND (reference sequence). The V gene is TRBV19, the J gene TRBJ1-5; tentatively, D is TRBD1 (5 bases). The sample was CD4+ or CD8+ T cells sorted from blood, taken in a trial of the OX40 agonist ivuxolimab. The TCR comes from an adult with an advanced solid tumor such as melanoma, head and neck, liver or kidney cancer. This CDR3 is CASRDTRKSNQPQHF. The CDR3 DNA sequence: TGTGCCAGTAGGGACACCCGTAAGAGCAATCAGCCCCAGCATTTT.